This T cell receptor (beta chain) was found in a study of T cell responses to AZD1222 COVID-19 vaccine. Overall study context: Whether given at about 4 or about 12 weeks, second doses were pooled.

TCRdb keeps only in-frame clones here, not all; method: immunoSEQ multiplex PCR. The table has about 140,000 clones, just under 95% seen once. Points from the study as a whole: Just 6 or 7 AZD1222 recipients were seropositive at baseline. Repertoire collection took place solely once the T cell response had peaked.

V gave up 0 bases and J gave up 2 bases; unmatched junction bases: 2. This CDR3 has 16 amino acids. From germline, CDR1 is MNHNS and CDR2 SASEGT. With respect to this clone: Its specificity is unknown.

The chain links TRBV6-1 to TRBJ2-1; 9 positions match TRBD2. This material consisted of peripheral blood, taken on day 0 of AZD1222 vaccination. This receptor was taken from an adult in good health. The CDR3 coding sequence is TGTGCCAGCAGTGAAGCTAGCGGGGGTCCCTACAATGAGCAGTTCTTC. Its protein is CASSEASGGPYNEQFF.